This is a list of T cell receptor beta chains from one sample in a study of blood T cell repertoires in COVID-19. Produced via immunoSEQ multiplex PCR; TCRdb's table is partial and in-frame only. This sample yields about 160,000 clones, of which over 75% are seen a single time; approximately 10% belongs to the top ten. The specimen was peripheral blood. The receptors come from a man between 60 and 75 years old with active or convalescent COVID-19. CDR3s include the opening cysteine and the closing phenylalanine or tryptophan. D genes are given only for firm matches. Expanded clones get a size class; other rows say once, few or many, or leave the size out.

-	TRBV6-4	-	TRBJ1-2	TGTGCCAGCAGGAGTGAGGGAAGCTATGGCTACACCTTC	CASRSEGSYGYTF
-	TRBV7-9	-	TRBJ1-4	TGTGCCAGCAGCTTAACGGCAGGGTACGGTGAAAAACTGTTTTTT	CASSLTAGYGEKLFF
-	TRBV24-1	once	TRBJ2-7	TGTGCCACCAGTGATCCCCTAAAGGACAGCCCCTACGAGCAGTACTTC	CATSDPLKDSPYEQYF
-	TRBV6-5	-	TRBJ1-4	TGTGCCAGCAGTTACTCGATTACAGGGAAGGAAAAACTGTTTTTT	CASSYSITGKEKLFF
TRBD2	TRBV5-1	-	TRBJ2-5	TGCGCCAGCAGCTTTACCTTAGCGGGAGGGCCAGAGACCCAGTACTTC	CASSFTLAGGPETQYF
TRBD2	TRBV11-2	-	TRBJ2-3	TGTGCCAGCAGCTTAGTTAGACTAGCGGGGGGGAATACAGATACGCAGTATTTT	CASSLVRLAGGNTDTQYF
-	TRBV29-1	-	TRBJ1-4	TGCAGCGTGTTAACAGGGAATGAAAAACTGTTTTTT	CSVLTGNEKLFF
TRBD1	TRBV7-3	once	TRBJ1-1	TGTGCCAGCAGCTTAGCCCCAGGGGACAGGTTGGAAGCTTTCTTT	CASSLAPGDRLEAFF
-	TRBV15	-	TRBJ1-1	TGTGCCACCAGCAGAGATAAGGGGGTCTACACTGAAGCTTTCTTT	CATSRDKGVYTEAFF
-	TRBV5-4	-	TRBJ1-2	TGTGCCAGCAGCTTGGAGCCCGGGAGCATAGATGGCTACACCTTC	CASSLEPGSIDGYTF
-	TRBV18	-	TRBJ1-1	TGTGCCAGCTCACCGCGGACAGTCATGAACACTGAAGCTTTCTTT	CASSPRTVMNTEAFF
-	TRBV5-1	-	TRBJ1-5	TGCGCCAGCAGCTTTGGCGGCTCCAATCAGCCCCAGCATTTT	CASSFGGSNQPQHF
TRBD1	TRBV6-5	-	TRBJ1-3	TGTGCCAGTAGACAGGGGAACTCTGGAAACACCATATATTTT	CASRQGNSGNTIYF
TRBD1	TRBV5-4	-	TRBJ2-7	TGTGCCAGCAGTTCGGACAGGGGCAGGGAGCAGTACTTC	CASSSDRGREQYF
-	TRBV3-1/TRBV3-2	-	TRBJ1-5	TGTGCCAGCAGCCCGAAGTTTCAGGGCGGCAATCAGCCCCAGCATTTT	CASSPKFQGGNQPQHF
-	TRBV18	few	TRBJ1-1	TGTGCCAGCTCACCTGGACAGAACACTGAAGCTTTCTTT	CASSPGQNTEAFF
-	TRBV6-1	-	TRBJ2-7	TGTGCCAGCAGTGAAAGGGGATACGAGCAGTACTTC	CASSERGYEQYF
TRBD1	TRBV19	-	TRBJ1-2	TGTGCCAGTAGTAGGGACAGCAACTATGGCTACACCTTC	CASSRDSNYGYTF
TRBD1	TRBV7-8	-	TRBJ1-1	TGTGCCAGCAGCGCTCGACAGGGGCTGAAAGCTTTCTTT	CASSARQGLKAFF
TRBD1	TRBV2	-	TRBJ1-5	TGTGCCAGCAGTGGACAGGGGGGATATAGCAATCAGCCCCAGCATTTT	CASSGQGGYSNQPQHF
TRBD2	TRBV2	-	TRBJ2-1	TGTGCCGTACGTGGGCCAACTAGCGGGACTTACAATGAGCAGTTCTTC	CAVRGPTSGTYNEQFF
TRBD1	TRBV2	-	TRBJ1-3	TGTGCCAGCAGTGACGGACAGGGAAACTCTGGAAACACCATATATTTT	CASSDGQGNSGNTIYF
TRBD1	TRBV29-1	-	TRBJ2-5	TGCAGCGTTGAACGTTTCGGGGACGCAGGGGGAGTTTCGGCCCAGTACTTC	CSVERFGDAGGVSAQYF
TRBD2	TRBV19	-	TRBJ2-7	TGTGCCAGTAGTCCGGGGACTAGCGGAATTCGAGGCGAGCAGTACTTC	CASSPGTSGIRGEQYF
TRBD1	TRBV29-1	-	TRBJ2-1	TGCAGCGTTGCCAGGGGGCAGAATGAGCAGTTCTTC	CSVARGQNEQFF
TRBD2	TRBV13	-	TRBJ2-4	TGTGCCAGCGCTTTAGGCGGGAGGAGGTACATTCAGTACTTC	CASALGGRRYIQYF
TRBD1	TRBV6-5	-	TRBJ1-2	TGTGCCAGCAGTTCAGATGACAGGGGTCGGAACTATGGCTACACCTTC	CASSSDDRGRNYGYTF
-	TRBV5-4	-	TRBJ1-2	TGTGCCAGCAGCTTGAGTCCGGGGGACAACTATGGCTACACCTTC	CASSLSPGDNYGYTF
TRBD2	TRBV4-1	-	TRBJ2-7	TGCGCCAGCAGCCAAGATCCCGGGGGGGCCTACGAGCAGTACTTC	CASSQDPGGAYEQYF
-	TRBV28	few	TRBJ1-3	TGTGCCAGCAGCCGCTCTGGAGGGCGGCCGATTGGAAACACCATATATTTT	CASSRSGGRPIGNTIYF
-	TRBV19	many	TRBJ1-5	TGTGCCAGTAAGAAGGCAGACTCGGACAATCAGCCCCAGCATTTT	CASKKADSDNQPQHF
-	TRBV19	-	TRBJ1-6	TGTGCCAGTAGCCAAGGGGGGGGGACCTCCTATAATTCACCCCTCCACTTT	CASSQGGGTSYNSPLHF
-	TRBV6-5	-	TRBJ2-7	TGTGCCAGTCGACAGCCGCACCCCTACTCCTACGAGCAGTACTTC	CASRQPHPYSYEQYF
TRBD1	TRBV10-3	-	TRBJ1-1	TGTGCCATCAGACCGGGACAGGGTTATATGAACACTGAAGCTTTCTTT	CAIRPGQGYMNTEAFF
-	TRBV6-6	-	TRBJ1-5	TGTGCCAGCAGTTACGCAGCAGGCTTGGCTTCTCAGCCCCAGCATTTT	CASSYAAGLASQPQHF
TRBD1	TRBV27	-	TRBJ1-1	TGTGCCAGCAGTTTAGCGGACAGGGGGCCCATGAACACTGAAGCTTTCTTT	CASSLADRGPMNTEAFF
TRBD2	TRBV6-1	-	TRBJ2-3	TGTGCCAGCAGTGACGTCCCGGGACTATTCACAGATACGCAGTATTTT	CASSDVPGLFTDTQYF
TRBD1	TRBV3-1/TRBV3-2	-	TRBJ1-2	TGTGCCAGCAAGGTCGGGACAGGGTATGGCTACACCTTC	CASKVGTGYGYTF
-	TRBV25-1	-	TRBJ1-1	TGTGCCAGCAGTGATACAGTTAGGTCCACTGAAGCTTTCTTT	CASSDTVRSTEAFF
TRBD2	TRBV5-4	-	TRBJ2-7	TGTGCCAGCAGCTTGCCGGGACTAAGATCCGAGCAGTACTTC	CASSLPGLRSEQYF
-	TRBV12-5	few	TRBJ2-2	TGTGCTAGTGGTGTAGCCCCGCTCGGGGAGCTGTTTTTT	CASGVAPLGELFF
TRBD1	TRBV14	many	TRBJ2-7	TGTGCCAGCAGCCCCCTAGGGGGACAGGGCTACGAGCAGTACTTC	CASSPLGGQGYEQYF
-	TRBV12-3/TRBV12-4	-	TRBJ1-2	TGTGCCAGCAGTTGGGGGCCCGACGGCTACACCTTC	CASSWGPDGYTF
TRBD1	TRBV19	-	TRBJ1-5	TGTGCCAGTAGTCCGACAGGGGGCAATCAGCCCCAGCATTTT	CASSPTGGNQPQHF
-	TRBV5-4	-	TRBJ2-1	TGTGCCAGCAGATTGCTTGGGGCTTACAATGAGCAGTTCTTC	CASRLLGAYNEQFF
-	TRBV3-1/TRBV3-2	-	TRBJ1-1	TGTGCCAGCAGCCCCGGGGTTGGTCGTACTGAAGCTTTCTTT	CASSPGVGRTEAFF
TRBD1	TRBV5-1	-	TRBJ1-2	TGCGCCAGCAGCTTGTCCGGGACAGGGTATGGCTACACCTTC	CASSLSGTGYGYTF
TRBD1	TRBV11-2	-	TRBJ1-5	TGTGCCAGCAGCCAGGGGGGACATAGCAATCAGCCCCAGCATTTT	CASSQGGHSNQPQHF
TRBD2	TRBV29-1	-	TRBJ2-5	TGCAGCGTGGAGACTAGCGGGGGAGCGTACCAAGAGACCCAGTACTTC	CSVETSGGAYQETQYF
-	TRBV6-6	-	TRBJ1-2	TGTGCCAGCAGTAGCCTAGGACAGCTTTATGGCTACACCTTC	CASSSLGQLYGYTF
TRBD2	TRBV27	few	TRBJ2-2	TGTGCCAGCAGTCGTCCCCCCGGGACTAGCGGGATTGGCGGGGAGCTGTTTTTT	CASSRPPGTSGIGGELFF